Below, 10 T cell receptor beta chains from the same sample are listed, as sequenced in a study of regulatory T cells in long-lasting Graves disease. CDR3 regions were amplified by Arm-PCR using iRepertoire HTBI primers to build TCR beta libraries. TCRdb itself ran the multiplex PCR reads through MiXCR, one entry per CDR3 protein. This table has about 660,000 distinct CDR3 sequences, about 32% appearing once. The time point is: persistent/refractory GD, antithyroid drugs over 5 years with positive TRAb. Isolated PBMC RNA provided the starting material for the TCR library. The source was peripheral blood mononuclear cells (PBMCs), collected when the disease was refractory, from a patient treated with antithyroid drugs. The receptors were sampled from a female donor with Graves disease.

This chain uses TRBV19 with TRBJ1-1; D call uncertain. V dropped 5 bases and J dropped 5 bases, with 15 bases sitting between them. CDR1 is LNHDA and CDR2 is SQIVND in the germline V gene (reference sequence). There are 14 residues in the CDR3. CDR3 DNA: TGTGCCAGTAGTCTCCCGGGCGCGATTACTGAAGCTTTCTTT. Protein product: CASSLPGAITEAFF.

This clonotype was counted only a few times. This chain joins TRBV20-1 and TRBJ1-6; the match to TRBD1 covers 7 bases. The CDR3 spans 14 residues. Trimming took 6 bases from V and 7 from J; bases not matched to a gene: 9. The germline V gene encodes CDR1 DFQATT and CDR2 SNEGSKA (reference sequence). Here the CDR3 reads CSARVQGRNSPLHF. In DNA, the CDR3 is TGCAGTGCGCGGGTACAGGGGCGGAATTCACCCCTCCACTTT.

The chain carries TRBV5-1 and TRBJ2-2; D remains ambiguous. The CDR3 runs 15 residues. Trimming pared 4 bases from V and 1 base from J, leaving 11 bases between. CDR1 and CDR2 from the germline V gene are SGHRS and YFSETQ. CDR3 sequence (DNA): TGCGCCAGCAGCCCCGGAAGTGGGAACACCGGGGAGCTGTTTTTT. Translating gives CASSPGSGNTGELFF.

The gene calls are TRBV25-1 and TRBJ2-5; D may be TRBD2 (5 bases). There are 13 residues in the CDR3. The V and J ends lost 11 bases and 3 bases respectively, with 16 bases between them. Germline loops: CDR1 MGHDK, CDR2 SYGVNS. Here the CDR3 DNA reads TGTGCCTCTGATGTCGGAGGTGAAGAGACCCAGTACTTC. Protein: CASDVGGEETQYF.

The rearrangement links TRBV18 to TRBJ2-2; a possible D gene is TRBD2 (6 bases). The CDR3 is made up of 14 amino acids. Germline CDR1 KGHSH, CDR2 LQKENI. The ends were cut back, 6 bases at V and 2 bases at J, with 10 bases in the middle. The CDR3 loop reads CASSRLDNTGELFF. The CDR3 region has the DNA TGTGCCAGCTCCCGACTAGACAACACCGGGGAGCTGTTTTTT.

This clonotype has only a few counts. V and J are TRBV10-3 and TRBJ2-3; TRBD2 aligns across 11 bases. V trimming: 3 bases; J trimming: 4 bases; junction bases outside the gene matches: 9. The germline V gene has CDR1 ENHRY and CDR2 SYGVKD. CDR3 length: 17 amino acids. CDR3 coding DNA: TGTGCCATCAGTGACGGGCTAGCGGGAGGAGGGGCAGATACGCAGTATTTT. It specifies CAISDGLAGGGADTQYF.

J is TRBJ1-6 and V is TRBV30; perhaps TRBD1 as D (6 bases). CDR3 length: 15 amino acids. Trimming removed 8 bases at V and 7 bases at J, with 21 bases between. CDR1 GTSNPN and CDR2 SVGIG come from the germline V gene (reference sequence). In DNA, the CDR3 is TGTGCCGGAAGGTCGATGGGGGCGGAAAATTCACCCCTCCACTTT. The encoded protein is CAGRSMGAENSPLHF.

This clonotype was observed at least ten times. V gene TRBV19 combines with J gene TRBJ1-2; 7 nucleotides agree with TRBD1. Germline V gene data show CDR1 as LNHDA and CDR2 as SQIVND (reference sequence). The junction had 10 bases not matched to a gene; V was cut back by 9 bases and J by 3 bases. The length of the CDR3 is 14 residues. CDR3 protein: CASNERTGYYGYTF. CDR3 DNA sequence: TGTGCCAGCAACGAACGGACAGGCTACTATGGCTACACCTTC.

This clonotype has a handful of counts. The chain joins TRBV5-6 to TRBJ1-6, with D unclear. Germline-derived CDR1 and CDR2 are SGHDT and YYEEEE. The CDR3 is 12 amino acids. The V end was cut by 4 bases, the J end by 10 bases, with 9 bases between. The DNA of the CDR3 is TGTGCCAGCAGCGAGGCTTTCTCACCCCTCCACTTT. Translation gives CASSEAFSPLHF. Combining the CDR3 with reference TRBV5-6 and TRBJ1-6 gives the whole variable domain DAGVTQSPTHLIKTRGQQVTLRCSPKSGHDTVSWYQQALGQGPQFIFQYYEEEERQRGNFPDRFSGHQFPNYSSELNVNALLLGDSALYLCASSEAFSPLHFGNGTRLTVT.

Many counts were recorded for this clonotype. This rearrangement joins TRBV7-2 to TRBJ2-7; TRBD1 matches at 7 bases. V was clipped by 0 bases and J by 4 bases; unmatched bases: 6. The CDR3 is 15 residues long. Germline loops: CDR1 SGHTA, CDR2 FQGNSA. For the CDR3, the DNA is TGTGCCAGCAGCTTAGCGGTGACAGGGTTATACGAGCAGTACTTC. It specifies CASSLAVTGLYEQYF.